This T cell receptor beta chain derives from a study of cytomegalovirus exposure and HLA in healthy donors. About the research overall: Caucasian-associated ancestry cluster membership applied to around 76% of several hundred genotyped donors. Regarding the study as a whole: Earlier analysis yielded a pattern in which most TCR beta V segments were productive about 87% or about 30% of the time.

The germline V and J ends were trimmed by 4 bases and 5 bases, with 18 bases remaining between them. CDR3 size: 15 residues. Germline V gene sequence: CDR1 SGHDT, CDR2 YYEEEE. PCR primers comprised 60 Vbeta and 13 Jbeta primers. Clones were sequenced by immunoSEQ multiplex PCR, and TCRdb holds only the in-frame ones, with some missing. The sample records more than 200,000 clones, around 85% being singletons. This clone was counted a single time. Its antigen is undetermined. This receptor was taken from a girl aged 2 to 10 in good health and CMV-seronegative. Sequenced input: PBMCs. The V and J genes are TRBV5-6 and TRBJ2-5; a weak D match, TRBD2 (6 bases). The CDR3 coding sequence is TGTGCCAGCAGCCCCGGGACTCCCGGCCCGGAGACCCAGTACTTC. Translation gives CASSPGTPGPETQYF.